Only a few counts were recorded for the clone carrying this TCR beta chain. No antigen is known for it. TCRdb ran MiXCR on the 5' RACE reads and lists one entry per CDR3 protein. The sample lists 270,000 or so distinct CDR3 sequences; over 15% were seen once. This sample was taken from a study of T-cell memory formation after mild COVID-19. Study-wide findings and caveats: Clones which contracted sat mainly in CM and EM if CD4+, and in EMRA if CD8+. A balance of CD4 and CD8 characterized clones contracting day 15 to 85, whereas later expanders leaned CD4+.

This sequence was found in a man aged 18 to 30 who had mild COVID-19 (a few samples of this study predate the infection). Cell type and time point are not known. Material for sequencing was PBMCs or a T cell subset sorted from them (not recorded which).

The CDR3 protein is CASSLGDQNQPQHF. CDR3 bases: TGCGCCAGCAGCTTGGGGGACCAGAATCAGCCCCAGCATTTT. V and J are TRBV5-1 and TRBJ1-5; possibly TRBD1 for D (5 bases). The V and J ends lost 0 bases and 4 bases respectively, with 8 bases between them. The CDR3 length is 14 residues. In germline, CDR1 is SGHRS, CDR2 YFSETQ.